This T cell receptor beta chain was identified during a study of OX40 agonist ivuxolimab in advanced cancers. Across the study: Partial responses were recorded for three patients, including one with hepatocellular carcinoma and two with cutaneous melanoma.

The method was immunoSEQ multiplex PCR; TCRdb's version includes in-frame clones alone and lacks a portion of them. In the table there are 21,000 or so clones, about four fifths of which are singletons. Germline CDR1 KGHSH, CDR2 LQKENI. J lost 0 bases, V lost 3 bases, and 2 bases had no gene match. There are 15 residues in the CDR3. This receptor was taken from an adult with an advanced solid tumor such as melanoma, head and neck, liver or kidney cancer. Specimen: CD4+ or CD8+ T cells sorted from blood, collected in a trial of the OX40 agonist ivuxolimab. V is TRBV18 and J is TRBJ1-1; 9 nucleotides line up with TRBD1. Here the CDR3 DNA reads TGTGCCAGCTCACCGGGACAGGGCTTGAACACTGAAGCTTTCTTT. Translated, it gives CASSPGQGLNTEAFF.